A single sample is the source of the 24 T cell receptor beta chains below, sequenced in a study of T cell changes during pregnancy in multiple sclerosis. The method was immunoSEQ multiplex PCR; TCRdb's version includes in-frame clones alone and lacks a portion of them. The sample contains tens of thousands of clones, around 92% of which appear only once. Sequencing used CD4+ T cells from peripheral blood mononuclear cells, obtained in the third trimester of pregnancy. The receptors were gathered from a female donor with multiple sclerosis, enrolled in a pregnancy study.

The chain's CDR3 is CASSRDRVSGNTIYF. CDR3 bases: TGTGCCAGCAGCCGGGACAGAGTATCCGGAAACACCATATATTTT. The V call is TRBV7-2, the J call TRBJ1-3, with 7 nucleotides matching TRBD1. The V gene's germline CDR1 is SGHTA and CDR2 FQGNSA. Unmatched junction bases numbered 8, after V lost 5 bases and J lost 4 bases. This CDR3 is built from 15 residues.

The CDR3, as DNA: TGTGCCAGCAGCCGCTGGGGACTAGCGGGGGGCCATGGTGAGCAGTTCTTC. Encoded protein: CASSRWGLAGGHGEQFF. The chain joins TRBV5-4 to TRBJ2-1, with 15 positions matching TRBD2. Germline-derived CDR1 and CDR2 are SGHNT and YYREEE (reference sequence). V shed 4 bases, J shed 9 bases, and the junction held 11 bases outside the gene matches. The CDR3 length is 17 residues.

CDR3 loop: CASSVGSSYEQYF. The CDR3 bases are TGTGCCAGCAGCGTAGGCAGTTCCTACGAGCAGTACTTC. The V gene is TRBV9, the J gene TRBJ2-7; D gene unclear. With 0 bases removed from V and 1 base from J, the gap between germline ends came to 5 bases. This CDR3 region has 13 residues. CDR1 and CDR2 (germline): SGDLS, YYNGEE. The full variable domain, rest sourced from reference TRBV9 and TRBJ2-7, is DSGVTQTPKHLITATGQRVTLRCSPRSGDLSVYWYQQSLDQGLQFLIQYYNGEERAKGNILERFSAQQFPDLHSELNLSSLELGDSALYFCASSVGSSYEQYFGPGTRLTVT.

J is TRBJ2-7 and V is TRBV2; a weak D match, TRBD1 (7 bases). Germline V gives CDR1 SNHLY, CDR2 FYNNEI. V shed 1 base and J shed 9 bases, with 16 bases lying between them. The CDR3 consists of 14 residues. CDR3 sequence: CASSEVRGQGGQYF. The CDR3 region has the DNA TGTGCCAGCAGTGAAGTACGGGGGCAGGGGGGGCAGTACTTC.

The V call is TRBV9, the J call TRBJ2-6; D not resolved. Between the trimmed V and J ends, which lost 4 bases and 0 bases, there was a span of 5 bases. Germline CDR1 reads SGDLS; CDR2 reads YYNGEE. The CDR3 loop spans 14 amino acids. The CDR3 DNA reads as TGTGCCAGCAGCCCTTCCTCTGGGGCCAACGTCCTGACTTTC. This gives the protein CASSPSSGANVLTF.

V usage is TRBV7-3 and J usage is TRBJ1-1; D not resolved. The germline CDR1 and CDR2 sequences are SGHTA and FQGTGA. This CDR3 has 13 residues. The ends were cut back, 2 bases at V and 2 bases at J, with 6 bases in the middle. The CDR3 reads CASSLSVNTEAFF. CDR3 nucleotide sequence: TGTGCCAGCAGCTTATCAGTTAACACTGAAGCTTTCTTT.

The V call is TRBV15, the J call TRBJ1-4; D is possibly TRBD1 (6 bases). With 0 bases removed from V and 8 bases from J, the gap between germline ends came to 13 bases. From germline, CDR1 is LNHNV and CDR2 YYDKDF (reference sequence). CDR3 length: 15 amino acids. CDR3 in DNA: TGTGCCACCAGCAGAGACAGGGGCGGCGGGGAAAAACTGTTTTTT. Protein sequence: CATSRDRGGGEKLFF.

This clone was detected only a few times. The CDR3 is CASSEYRQLNTEAFF. The CDR3 DNA is TGTGCCAGCAGTGAATACCGACAGCTAAACACTGAAGCTTTCTTT. The V gene is TRBV25-1, the J gene TRBJ1-1; D possibly corresponds to TRBD1 (5 bases). Germline V gene lookup returns CDR1 MGHDK and CDR2 SYGVNS. Trimming stripped 0 bases from V and 2 bases from J, with 10 bases between. There are 15 residues in the CDR3.

This chain connects TRBV6-5 to TRBJ2-1; a possible D gene is TRBD1 (6 bases). CDR3 size: 13 residues. Trimming stripped 8 bases from V and 8 bases from J, with 16 bases between. The germline V gene encodes CDR1 MNHEY and CDR2 SVGAGI. The CDR3 DNA is TGTGCCAGCTCTAGACAGGCCCCCCATGAGCAGTTCTTC. This encodes CASSRQAPHEQFF.

The chain joins TRBV9 to TRBJ1-3; 9 nucleotides line up with TRBD1. Unmatched junction bases numbered 4, after V lost 3 bases and J lost 6 bases. The CDR3 is 14 residues long. CDR1 and CDR2 (germline): SGDLS, YYNGEE. CDR3 region: CASSARTGENTIYF. In DNA, the CDR3 is TGTGCCAGCAGCGCGCGGACAGGGGAAAACACCATATATTTT.

The chain employs TRBV18 and TRBJ1-5; 7 bases map to TRBD1. The ends lost 8 bases at V and 3 bases at J; junction bases unmatched: 13. Germline V gene data show CDR1 as KGHSH and CDR2 as LQKENI. This CDR3 comprises 16 residues. DNA for the CDR3: TGTGCCAGCGCCCGTGGGCAGGGGGTTTTCAATCAGCCCCAGCATTTT. It yields the protein CASARGQGVFNQPQHF.

This clone was observed once. The chain links TRBV12-5 to TRBJ2-2, with TRBD2 identical over 8 bases. The V gene's germline CDR1 is LGHNT and CDR2 FRNRAP. CDR3 size: 16 residues. The ends lost 4 bases at V and 4 bases at J; junction bases unmatched: 8. DNA for the CDR3: TGTGCTAGTGGTTACCGGGGGGGGGAAGTCACCGGGGAGCTGTTTTTT. Protein sequence: CASGYRGGEVTGELFF. Using reference TRBV12-5 and TRBJ2-2 for the parts outside the CDR3, the full variable domain is DARVTQTPRHKVTEMGQEVTMRCQPILGHNTVFWYRQTMMQGLELLAYFRNRAPLDDSGMPKDRFSAEMPDATLATLKIQPSEPRDSAVYFCASGYRGGEVTGELFFGEGSRLTVL.

The chain couples TRBV9 to TRBJ2-6, with TRBD1 as a possible D gene (5 bases). Germline CDR1 reads SGDLS; CDR2 reads YYNGEE. The CDR3 loop spans 14 amino acids. Trimming left V 0 bases short and J 6 bases short, with 7 bases between. CDR3 coding DNA: TGTGCCAGCAGCGTAGAGGGGCTGGCCAACGTCCTGACTTTC. The encoded protein is CASSVEGLANVLTF.

This clone showed up just once. V usage is TRBV6-5 and J usage is TRBJ1-2; D may be TRBD1 (6 bases). The CDR3 runs 15 residues. Germline lookup yields CDR1 MNHEY and CDR2 SVGAGI. Trimming left V 4 bases short and J 4 bases short, with 16 bases between. The CDR3 protein is CASSLGAGVIYGYTF. The CDR3 DNA reads TGTGCCAGCAGTTTGGGGGCAGGGGTCATCTATGGCTACACCTTC.

The chain combines TRBV5-1 with TRBJ1-1; D is perhaps TRBD1 (6 bases). Germline loops: CDR1 SGHRS, CDR2 YFSETQ. Trimming stripped 4 bases from V and 2 bases from J, with 12 bases between. The CDR3 is 14 residues long. CDR3 sequence (DNA): TGCGCCAGCAGCAACCTACAGGGTAACACTGAAGCTTTCTTT. As protein: CASSNLQGNTEAFF.

The chain is built from TRBV5-1 and TRBJ2-1, with a tentative D call TRBD2 (5 bases). The CDR3 spans 11 residues. Trimming took off 0 bases at V and 12 bases at J, with 7 bases between the two ends. The germline gives CDR1 SGHRS, CDR2 YFSETQ. The CDR3 coding sequence is TGCGCCAGCAGCTTGGACGGGGTGCAGTTCTTC. This encodes CASSLDGVQFF.

The table lists this clone with a count of one. The genes are TRBV7-3 and TRBJ2-5; D uncertain. CDR1 and CDR2 from the germline V gene are SGHTA and FQGTGA. The CDR3 has 13 residues. The ends were cut back, 5 bases at V and 2 bases at J, with 9 bases in the middle. The CDR3 loop reads CASSPGHQETQYF. The CDR3, as DNA: TGTGCCAGCAGCCCTGGCCATCAAGAGACCCAGTACTTC.

This clone was seen once. The chain recombines TRBV5-8 with TRBJ2-3; 11 bases are a match to TRBD2. The germline CDR1 and CDR2 sequences are SGHTS and YDEGEE. The CDR3 contains 19 residues. V lost 0 bases to trimming and J lost 2 bases; unmatched junction nucleotides: 11. This chain's CDR3 is CASSLARLASGGTTDTQYF. CDR3 in DNA: TGTGCCAGCAGCTTGGCCAGGCTCGCTAGCGGGGGGACCACAGATACGCAGTATTTT.

This chain links TRBV5-8 with TRBJ1-5; D might be TRBD1 (5 bases). From germline, CDR1 is SGHTS and CDR2 YDEGEE. The V and J ends lost 6 bases and 4 bases respectively, with 14 bases between them. This CDR3 has 14 amino acids. CDR3 bases: TGTGCCAGCACTTTCAGGGCGTTTAATCAGCCCCAGCATTTT. It is translated as CASTFRAFNQPQHF.

This chain uses TRBV5-1 with TRBJ2-3; 11 bases align to TRBD1. This CDR3 is 15 amino acids long. The V gene end was trimmed by 3 bases and the J gene end by 5 bases; junction bases not matched to a gene: 5. The germline V gene encodes CDR1 SGHRS and CDR2 YFSETQ. Here the CDR3 reads CASSWRDRGGDTQYF. The CDR3 bases are TGCGCCAGCAGCTGGCGGGACAGGGGGGGAGATACGCAGTATTTT.

V and J are TRBV6-5 and TRBJ1-2; possible D gene TRBD1, 5 bases. This CDR3 has 14 amino acids. The germline CDR1 and CDR2 sequences are MNHEY and SVGAGI. V dropped 6 bases and J dropped 4 bases, with 15 bases sitting between them. CDR3: CASSHDSTFYGYTF. The CDR3 DNA reads as TGTGCCAGCAGCCACGACAGCACTTTCTATGGCTACACCTTC.

The chain recombines TRBV18 with TRBJ2-7, with 8 nucleotides matching TRBD1. V shed 6 bases, J shed 2 bases, and the junction held 3 bases outside the gene matches. Germline V lookup: CDR1 KGHSH, CDR2 LQKENI. This CDR3 is 13 amino acids long. CDR3: CASSRDRTYEQYF. The CDR3 nucleotides read TGTGCCAGCTCCCGGGACAGGACCTACGAGCAGTACTTC.

The chain couples TRBV9 to TRBJ1-2; D unresolved. This CDR3 is built from 15 residues. Germline V CDR1 and CDR2: SGDLS, YYNGEE. V gave up 0 bases and J gave up 5 bases, with 14 bases separating them. CDR3 sequence (DNA): TGTGCCAGCAGCGTAGAAGGCCGGGCGGGATATGGCTACACCTTC. Protein product: CASSVEGRAGYGYTF.

This clone has a single count. The V and J genes are TRBV6-6 and TRBJ2-7, with 10 bases identical to TRBD1. Germline assignment: CDR1 MNHNY and CDR2 SVGAGI (reference sequence). This CDR3 spans 15 amino acids. Unmatched junction bases numbered 5, after V lost 4 bases and J lost 2 bases. Here the CDR3 reads CASSSRDRGAYEQYF. CDR3 nucleotides: TGTGCCAGCAGTTCCCGGGACAGGGGAGCCTACGAGCAGTACTTC.